This is a list of T cell receptor beta chains from one sample in a study of T-cell memory formation after mild COVID-19. MiXCR was run by TCRdb on the 5' RACE reads, yielding one entry per CDR3 protein. The table includes approximately 400,000 distinct CDR3 sequences, around 17% detected once. Sequencing used PBMCs or a T cell subset sorted from them (not recorded which). These receptors were obtained from a man younger than 30 who had mild COVID-19 (a few samples of this study predate the infection). Cell type and time point are not known. Both conserved end residues are part of each CDR3. The D gene is left open where the match is weak.

length,V,D,CDR3
11,TRBV29-1,.,CSVGGAREQYF
14,TRBV5-1,TRBD1,CASSEGQGYSPLHF
12,TRBV29-1,TRBD1,CSAAQGATEAFF
16,TRBV14,TRBD1,CASSRAGGSNTGELFF
14,TRBV7-2,.,CASSFQWFTDTQYF
15,TRBV20-1,TRBD1,CSARGDRGSGETQYF
14,TRBV21-1,.,CASIRTPGKETQYF
13,TRBV5-1,TRBD1,CADGTASTDTQYF
16,TRBV19,.,CASRGLTRYSNQPQHF
12,TRBV7-9,.,CAINRAAGELFF
15,TRBV5-1,.,CASSRSGAAQDTQYF
15,TRBV7-8,TRBD2,CASSPGRGSYNEQFF